This T cell receptor beta chain is drawn from a study of blood T cell repertoires in COVID-19. This clone was recorded only once. Only in-frame clones appear in the TCRdb table, and some are missing; sequencing was by immunoSEQ multiplex PCR. In the table there are about 370,000 clones, approximately 87% of which are singletons. V was clipped by 3 bases and J by 0 bases; unmatched bases: 3. CDR3 size: 15 residues. Germline CDR1 is SQVTM and CDR2 is ANQGSEA. This sequence originates from a woman younger than 45 with COVID-19, enrolled during active disease. Source material: peripheral blood. The rearrangement links TRBV29-1 to TRBJ2-7; 12 bases are a match to TRBD2. The CDR3 DNA reads TGCAGCGTTGAGTCGACTAGCGGGAGCTCCTACGAGCAGTACTTC. Translating gives CSVESTSGSSYEQYF.